A single T cell receptor (beta chain) is shown here with its context. The antigen is not known. The sample comes from a study of T cell responses to AZD1222 COVID-19 vaccine. Study-level points and caveats: Most donors were white British and more were female, and clonal diversity was possibly underestimated. Two AZD1222 administrations were followed by greater Spike-specific TCR breadth and depth.

CDR1 is MNHEY and CDR2 is SVGAGI in the germline V gene. This CDR3 has 14 amino acids. V lost 6 bases, J lost 2 bases, and 7 bases stayed unmatched. TCRdb keeps only in-frame clones here, not all; method: immunoSEQ multiplex PCR. The sample yields about 170,000 clones, roughly 92% seen once. The gene calls are TRBV6-5 and TRBJ2-7; 7 nucleotides agree with TRBD1. The TCR comes from an adult in good health. This specimen consisted of peripheral blood, obtained on day 0 of AZD1222 vaccination. CDR3 in DNA: TGTGCCAGCAGGAGGGGGCAAGGCGCCTACGAGCAGTACTTC. Amino acids: CASRRGQGAYEQYF.